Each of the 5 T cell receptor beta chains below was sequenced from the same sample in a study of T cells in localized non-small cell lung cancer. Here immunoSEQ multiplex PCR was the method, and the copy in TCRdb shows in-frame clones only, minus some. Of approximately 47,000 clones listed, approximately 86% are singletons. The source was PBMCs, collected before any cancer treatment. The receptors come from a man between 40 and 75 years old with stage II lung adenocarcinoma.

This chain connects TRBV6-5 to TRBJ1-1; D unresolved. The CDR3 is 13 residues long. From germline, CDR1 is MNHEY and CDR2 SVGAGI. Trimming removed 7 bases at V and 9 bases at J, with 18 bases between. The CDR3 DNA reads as TGTGCCAGCACCACCCGCCTTCAGCCGAAAGCTTTCTTT. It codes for CASTTRLQPKAFF.

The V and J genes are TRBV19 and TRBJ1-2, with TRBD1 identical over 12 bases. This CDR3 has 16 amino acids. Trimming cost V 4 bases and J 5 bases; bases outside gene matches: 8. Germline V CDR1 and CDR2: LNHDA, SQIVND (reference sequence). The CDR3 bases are TGTGCCAGTAGTACCGGGACAGGGGGCTTCTTTTATGGCTACACCTTC. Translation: CASSTGTGGFFYGYTF.

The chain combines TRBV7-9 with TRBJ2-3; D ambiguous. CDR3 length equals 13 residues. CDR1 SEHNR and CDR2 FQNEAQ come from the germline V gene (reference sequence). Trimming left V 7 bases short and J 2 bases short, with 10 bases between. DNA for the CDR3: TGTGCCAGCACGGGCGGTTTCACAGATACGCAGTATTTT. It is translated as CASTGGFTDTQYF.

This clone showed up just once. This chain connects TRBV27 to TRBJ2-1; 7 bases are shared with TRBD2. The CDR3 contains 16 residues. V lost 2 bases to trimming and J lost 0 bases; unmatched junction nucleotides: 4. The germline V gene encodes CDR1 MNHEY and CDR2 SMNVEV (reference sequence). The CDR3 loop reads CASSLDPGGSYNEQFF. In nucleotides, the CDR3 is TGTGCCAGCAGTTTAGACCCGGGAGGCTCCTACAATGAGCAGTTCTTC.

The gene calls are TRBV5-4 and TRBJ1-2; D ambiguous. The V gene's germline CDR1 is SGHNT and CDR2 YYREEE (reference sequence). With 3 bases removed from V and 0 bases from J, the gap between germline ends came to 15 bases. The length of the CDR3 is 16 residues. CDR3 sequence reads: CASSSQLGSPNYGYTF. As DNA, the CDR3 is TGTGCCAGCAGCTCCCAACTGGGATCCCCTAACTATGGCTACACCTTC.